This T cell receptor beta chain was identified in a study of blood T cell repertoires in COVID-19. The overall study: Spain, Italy and the United States supplied samples that represented acute and convalescent COVID-19.

This clone rates as large (0.1 to 1%). The CDR3 extends over 15 amino acids. In the original analysis: Cell counts per sample came from amplifying reference gene primers. The repertoire was sequenced with immunoSEQ multiplex PCR; TCRdb's copy has only in-frame clones and lacks some. The V and J calls and the clone size are those of that table, but D and trimming were determined from the DNA. The table has around 250,000 clones, roughly nine tenths seen once. Clinical history reported by participants formed the basis on which cohorts were assigned. Sample: PBMCs or T cells enriched from blood (not recorded which). This TCR was sampled from a human donor in a cohort exposed to, infected with or recovered from COVID-19 (not recorded which). The donor label of this sample is uncertain. The chain is built from TRBV21-1 and TRBJ1-1. TRBV21-1 is recorded as a pseudogene. The CDR3 DNA reads TGTGCCAGCAGCAAAGCGCTTCGGGTTATCACTGAAGCTTTCTTT. Encoded protein: CASSKALRVITEAFF.